This T cell receptor beta chain derives from a study of T cell repertoires in cytomegalovirus infection. Study information: Based on public TCR beta signatures, there were indications of CMV infection and of a matching HLA type.

Note on this clonotype: The antigen is unknown.

Each CDR3 protein gets one entry after TCRdb re-called the reads with MiXCR. The data show roughly 640,000 distinct CDR3 sequences, more than 20% seen once. Findings of the study overall: The ex vivo response was dominated by HLA-C-restricted CMV-specific TCR beta clonotypes. Totalled public TCR beta family frequency picked out people who carried CMV plus the relevant HLA.

Deletions cut 0 bases from V and 0 bases from J, with 18 bases between. The V gene's germline CDR1 is MNHNY and CDR2 SVGAGI (reference sequence). There are 19 residues in the CDR3. The chain recombines TRBV6-6 with TRBJ1-5; D unresolved. The source is a human donor in good health (CMV status not recorded). Some clones in this sample may be carry-over from other donors' samples. The sample was CD8+ T cells from PBMCs. In DNA, the CDR3 is TGTGCCAGCAGTTACTCGAACCCCGGGCAAGCGCCTAGCAATCAGCCCCAGCATTTT. It yields the protein CASSYSNPGQAPSNQPQHF.